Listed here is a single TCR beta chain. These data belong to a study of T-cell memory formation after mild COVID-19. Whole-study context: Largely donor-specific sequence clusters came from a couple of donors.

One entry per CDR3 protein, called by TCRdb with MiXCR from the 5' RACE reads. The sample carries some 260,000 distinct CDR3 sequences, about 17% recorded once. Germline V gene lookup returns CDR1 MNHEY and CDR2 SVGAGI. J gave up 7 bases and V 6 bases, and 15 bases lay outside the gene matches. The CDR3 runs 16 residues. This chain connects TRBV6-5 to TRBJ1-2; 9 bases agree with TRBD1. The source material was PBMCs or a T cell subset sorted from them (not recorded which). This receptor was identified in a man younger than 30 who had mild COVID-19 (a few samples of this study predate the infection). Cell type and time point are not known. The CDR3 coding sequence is TGTGCCAGCAGCCGAACGATCGGGACAGGGAATTCTGGCTACACCTTC. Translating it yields CASSRTIGTGNSGYTF.